The 30 T cell receptor beta chains presented below share a single source sample, sequenced in a study of human T cells and chemical hapten exposure. Time point here: patch test 1, 2 weeks after DPC sensitization. Treatment of the sample: therapeutic diphenylcyclopropenone sensitization with weekly scalp DPC. From the RACE reads, TCRdb called clonotypes with MiXCR, one entry per CDR3 protein. Counted here are about 120,000 distinct CDR3 sequences, roughly 13% occurring once; the ten biggest clones make up 0.92%. The sample consisted of whole blood, taken in connection with sensitization to the hapten diphenylcyclopropenone (DPC). These receptors were obtained from a man between 18 and 35 years old with alopecia areata. Some clones in this sample may be carry-over from other donors' samples.

This clonotype was counted between two and nine times. The V and J genes are TRBV5-1 and TRBJ2-3, with 7 bases matching TRBD1. Looked up from germline, CDR1 is SGHRS and CDR2 is YFSETQ. V was pared by 1 base and J by 0 bases, with 5 bases of the junction left unmatched. This CDR3 region has 16 residues. For the CDR3, the DNA is TGCGCCAGCAGCTTGAGACAGGGTGCTAGCACAGATACGCAGTATTTT. Translating gives CASSLRQGASTDTQYF.

The CDR3 loop is CASSQEGGLGYVSSYNEQFF. CDR3 nucleotides: TGCGCCAGCAGCCAAGAGGGGGGCCTAGGCTATGTTAGCTCCTACAATGAGCAGTTCTTC. The chain employs TRBV4-3 and TRBJ2-1; either TRBD1 or TRBD2 may supply D (6 bases each). The length of the CDR3 is 20 residues. The V end lost 0 bases, the J end lost 0 bases, and 21 bases lay between the germline ends. Germline V gene sequence: CDR1 LGHNA, CDR2 YSLEER.

This chain joins TRBV4-2 and TRBJ2-7; the match to TRBD1 covers 8 bases. Per the germline V gene, CDR1 is LGHNA and CDR2 is YNFKEQ. CDR3 length: 13 amino acids. J lost 3 bases, V lost 4 bases, and 2 bases had no gene match. CDR3 sequence reads: CASSPTGVYEQYF. The CDR3 DNA reads TGTGCCAGCAGCCCGACAGGGGTCTACGAGCAGTACTTC.

V and J are TRBV20-1 and TRBJ1-2; D is undetermined. The CDR3 contains 14 residues. Trimming shortened V by 2 bases and J by 10 bases, and 20 bases separated the two germline ends. Per the germline V gene, CDR1 is DFQATT and CDR2 is SNEGSKA (reference sequence). The CDR3 loop is CSARPTHRGSFYTF. CDR3 bases: TGCAGTGCTAGACCAACCCACCGGGGATCCTTCTACACCTTC.

This clonotype was counted at least ten times. This CDR3 reads CASGAGVHYGYTF. CDR3 DNA: TGTGCCAGCGGGGCAGGCGTGCACTATGGCTACACCTTC. J is TRBJ1-2 and V is TRBV6-6; maybe TRBD1 (5 bases). Germline V gene data show CDR1 as MNHNY and CDR2 as SVGAGI (reference sequence). With 8 bases removed from V and 3 bases from J, the gap between germline ends came to 13 bases. This CDR3 spans 13 amino acids.

J is TRBJ2-4 and V is TRBV5-1; D unclear. The CDR3 consists of 19 residues. CDR1 is SGHRS, CDR2 YFSETQ, per germline. V dropped 4 bases and J dropped 0 bases, with 23 bases sitting between them. CDR3 sequence: CASSPDSLGSSRAKNIQYF. The CDR3 DNA reads as TGCGCCAGCAGCCCCGACTCCTTGGGGTCGTCTCGAGCCAAAAACATTCAGTACTTC.

There are many counts of this clonotype. The genes are TRBV7-6 and TRBJ1-2; D gene unclear. The V end was cut by 2 bases, the J end by 4 bases, with 17 bases between. Germline CDR1 and CDR2: SGHVS and FNYEAQ. The CDR3 length is 16 residues. The CDR3 protein is CASSLFSNTRAYGYTF. CDR3 nucleotides: TGTGCCAGCAGCTTATTTTCTAACACCAGAGCCTATGGCTACACCTTC.

In its sample, this clonotype was seen a few times. The chain recombines TRBV5-1 with TRBJ2-3; no reliable D call. The CDR3 runs 13 residues. Germline V gene data show CDR1 as SGHRS and CDR2 as YFSETQ. The germline V and J ends were trimmed by 7 bases and 3 bases, with 12 bases remaining between them. This CDR3 reads CASGNPATDTQYF. Here the CDR3 DNA reads TGCGCCAGCGGAAACCCCGCGACAGATACGCAGTATTTT.

The chain couples TRBV5-1 to TRBJ2-7; no definite D call. V was clipped by 7 bases and J by 0 bases, with 14 bases between them. CDR3 size: 14 residues. Germline V CDR1 and CDR2: SGHRS, YFSETQ. CDR3 DNA: TGCGCCAGCTCTAGGCACCACTACTCCTACGAGCAGTACGTC. Protein product: CASSRHHYSYEQYV.

J is TRBJ2-4 and V is TRBV4-3, with TRBD1 matching over 7 bases. The CDR3 contains 15 residues. The germline V gene has CDR1 LGHNA and CDR2 YSLEER. The junction had 9 bases not matched to a gene; V was cut back by 1 base and J by 9 bases. CDR3: CASSQAPTGLSIQYF. The CDR3, as DNA: TGCGCCAGCAGCCAAGCGCCGACAGGGCTAAGCATTCAGTACTTC.

This clonotype has only a few counts. This chain joins TRBV12-3 or TRBV12-4 and TRBJ2-2, with D perhaps TRBD1 (6 bases). CDR3 length: 15 residues. V lost 5 bases to trimming and J lost 0 bases, with 10 bases between them. The CDR3, as DNA: TGTGCCAGCAGTCAACAGGGTCCGAACACCGGGGAGCTGTTTTTT. This encodes CASSQQGPNTGELFF.

This chain links TRBV7-3 with TRBJ1-1; the D gene is possibly TRBD1 (5 bases). The ends were cut back, 1 base at V and 1 base at J, with 10 bases in the middle. This CDR3 is 15 amino acids long. Germline V gene sequence: CDR1 SGHTA, CDR2 FQGTGA. The CDR3 nucleotides read TGTGCCAGCAGCTTAAATGCAGGGCGGAACACTGAAGCTTTCTTT. It codes for CASSLNAGRNTEAFF. The whole variable domain, filled in from reference TRBV7-3 and TRBJ1-1, reads GAGVSQTPSNKVTEKGKYVELRCDPISGHTALYWYRQSLGQGPEFLIYFQGTGAADDSGLPNDRFFAVRPEGSVSTLKIQRTERGDSAVYLCASSLNAGRNTEAFFGQGTRLTVV.

Only a few counts were recorded for this clonotype. The V gene is TRBV18, the J gene TRBJ1-2; weak D call: TRBD1 (5 bases). The germline CDR1 and CDR2 sequences are KGHSH and LQKENI. CDR3 length: 15 residues. V gave up 2 bases and J gave up 0 bases, with 10 bases separating them. The CDR3 DNA reads as TGTGCCAGCTCACCAGGAGGGACTCCTAACTATGGCTACACCTTC. This gives the protein CASSPGGTPNYGYTF.

This clonotype occurred many times. The chain carries TRBV29-1 and TRBJ1-2; D is ambiguous. The germline V and J ends were trimmed by 6 bases and 0 bases, with 11 bases remaining between them. CDR1 SQVTM and CDR2 ANQGSEA come from the germline V gene. The CDR3 is made up of 13 amino acids. The CDR3 loop is CSVAGPTNYGYTF. CDR3 in DNA: TGCAGCGTGGCTGGACCTACTAACTATGGCTACACCTTC.

The chain combines TRBV11-2 with TRBJ1-1, with 7 bases lining up with TRBD1. Germline CDR1 and CDR2: SGHAT and FQNNGV. The CDR3 consists of 13 residues. J lost 10 bases, V lost 5 bases, and 10 bases had no gene match. The CDR3 DNA sequence: TGTGCCAGCAGCATGGGACAGCCGGCGGGAGCTTTCTTT. It codes for CASSMGQPAGAFF.

The genes are TRBV4-1 and TRBJ2-3; no reliable D call. Germline V gene sequence: CDR1 MGHRA, CDR2 YSYEKL. The CDR3 has 14 amino acids. Trimming took off 4 bases at V and 1 base at J, with 9 bases between the two ends. Written as DNA, the CDR3 is TGCGCCAGCAGCCCGACTCAGGGCACAGATACGCAGTATTTT. Amino acid sequence: CASSPTQGTDTQYF.

V and J are TRBV11-1 and TRBJ2-5; 10 nucleotides line up with TRBD1. The CDR3 runs 15 residues. The germline V gene has CDR1 SGHAT and CDR2 FQDESV (reference sequence). The J segment lost 5 bases and the V segment lost 5 bases, leaving 8 bases of the junction unmatched. Here the CDR3 reads CASSARTGGWETQYF. Here the CDR3 DNA reads TGTGCCAGCAGCGCGCGGACAGGGGGTTGGGAGACCCAGTACTTC. Looking up the rest from reference TRBV11-1 and TRBJ2-5 gives the full variable domain: EAEVAQSPRYKITEKSQAVAFWCDPISGHATLYWYRQILGQGPELLVQFQDESVVDDSQLPKDRFSAERLKGVDSTLKIQPAELGDSAMYLCASSARTGGWETQYFGPGTRLLVL.

CDR3 region: CASSPTFESTNEKLFF. The CDR3 DNA follows: TGTGCCAGCTCACCTACCTTCGAATCAACTAATGAAAAACTGTTTTTT. The chain employs TRBV18 and TRBJ1-4; D is uncertain. The CDR3 length is 16 residues. In germline, CDR1 is KGHSH, CDR2 LQKENI. Trimming removed 3 bases from V and 0 bases from J, with 11 bases in between.

This clonotype has a handful of counts. The chain joins TRBV12-5 to TRBJ1-5; TRBD1 might be the D (6 bases). This CDR3 is 15 amino acids long. Trimming cost V 1 base and J 7 bases, with 14 bases left between them. Germline values: CDR1 LGHNT, CDR2 FRNRAP. As DNA, the CDR3 is TGTGCTAGTGGTTTGGACACAGGGTTGGAACAGCCCCAGCATTTT. Translation gives CASGLDTGLEQPQHF.

This rearrangement joins TRBV7-3 to TRBJ1-3; a weak D match, TRBD1 (5 bases). V lost 4 bases and J 4 bases, leaving 14 bases between the germline ends. This CDR3 has 15 residues. Germline loops: CDR1 SGHTA, CDR2 FQGTGA. As DNA, the CDR3 is TGTGCCAGCAGCTCCCAGGGTGGAGCCGGAAACACCATATATTTT. The encoded protein is CASSSQGGAGNTIYF.

This chain joins TRBV3-1 and TRBJ1-1, with unresolved D. With 1 base removed from V and 5 bases from J, the gap between germline ends came to 8 bases. The CDR3 consists of 13 residues. Germline V gives CDR1 LGHDT, CDR2 YNNKEL (reference sequence). The CDR3 sequence: CASSQGLSTEAFF. The CDR3 DNA is TGTGCCAGCAGCCAAGGCCTTTCAACTGAAGCTTTCTTT.

The genes are TRBV25-1 and TRBJ2-2; D is possibly TRBD1 (6 bases). The CDR3 sequence is 15 residues long. The V gene's germline CDR1 is MGHDK and CDR2 SYGVNS. Deletions cut 3 bases from V and 1 base from J, with 9 bases between. CDR3 in amino acids: CASSDPGQNTGELFF. The CDR3 DNA reads TGTGCCAGCAGTGACCCGGGACAGAACACCGGGGAGCTGTTTTTT.

In its sample, this clonotype was seen a few times. The chain links TRBV19 to TRBJ1-2, with D unresolved. The CDR3 is 14 residues long. The germline V gene has CDR1 LNHDA and CDR2 SQIVND (reference sequence). V lost 3 bases and J lost 2, with 10 bases in between. The CDR3 DNA follows: TGTGCCAGTAGTATCCTGGCAGCCAACTATGGCTACACCTTC. Protein product: CASSILAANYGYTF. The full variable domain, completed using reference TRBV19 and TRBJ1-2, is DGGITQSPKYLFRKEGQNVTLSCEQNLNHDAMYWYRQDPGQGLRLIYYSQIVNDFQKGDIAEGYSVSREKKESFPLTVTSAQKNPTAFYLCASSILAANYGYTFGSGTRLTVV.

This clonotype was observed at least ten times. This chain connects TRBV25-1 to TRBJ2-5, with D hard to call. The germline V gene encodes CDR1 MGHDK and CDR2 SYGVNS. V lost 3 bases and J lost 2, with 7 bases in between. CDR3 size: 13 residues. The CDR3 sequence is CASSDGGQETQYF. CDR3 in DNA: TGTGCCAGCAGTGACGGCGGTCAAGAGACCCAGTACTTC.

The rearrangement joins TRBV7-9 to TRBJ1-6; 9 nucleotides agree with TRBD1. Germline trimming cut 0 bases from V and 9 bases from J; bases unmatched to any gene: 6. Germline CDR1 is SEHNR and CDR2 is FQNEAQ (reference sequence). This CDR3 spans 16 amino acids. CDR3 amino acids: CASSLAAGTGTSPLHF. CDR3 nucleotides: TGTGCCAGCAGCTTAGCGGCCGGGACAGGGACTTCACCCCTCCACTTT. The full variable domain, completed using reference TRBV7-9 and TRBJ1-6, is DTGVSQNPRHKITKRGQNVTFRCDPISEHNRLYWYRQTLGQGPEFLTYFQNEAQLEKSRLLSDRFSAERPKGSFSTLEIQRTEQGDSAMYLCASSLAAGTGTSPLHFGNGTRLTVT.

This clonotype was found many times. The CDR3 loop is CASSPGQHTDTQYF. The CDR3, as DNA: TGTGCCAGCAGTCCCGGACAGCACACAGATACGCAGTATTTT. The V and J genes are TRBV7-3 and TRBJ2-3; maybe TRBD1 (6 bases). The CDR3 has 14 residues. V gave up 6 bases and J gave up 2 bases, with 12 bases separating them. Germline CDR1 and CDR2: SGHTA and FQGTGA.

This clonotype was seen more than once but under ten times. The genes are TRBV11-2 and TRBJ1-2; D is ambiguous. This CDR3 contains 12 residues. Germline CDR1 is SGHAT and CDR2 is FQNNGV. V gave up 5 bases and J gave up 6 bases, with 10 bases separating them. The DNA for the CDR3 is TGTGCCAGCAGCCAGGTGTGGGATGGCTACACCTTC. Amino acid sequence: CASSQVWDGYTF.

The V and J genes are TRBV4-3 and TRBJ2-7, with D possibly TRBD2 on 6 matching bases. V lost 1 base and J lost 5, with 15 bases in between. CDR3 length: 15 amino acids. Looked up from germline, CDR1 is LGHNA and CDR2 is YSLEER. The CDR3 nucleotides are TGCGCCAGCAGCCAAGGAGGAGGGGTGAACAACGAGCAGTACTTC. Translated, it gives CASSQGGGVNNEQYF.

The rearrangement uses TRBV2 and TRBJ2-7; no firm D call. This CDR3 comprises 12 residues. The V end lost 5 bases, the J end lost 3 bases, and 8 bases lay between the germline ends. Germline values: CDR1 SNHLY, CDR2 FYNNEI. In nucleotides, the CDR3 is TGTGCCAGCAGTCCGAGACTCTACGAGCAGTACTTC. Its translation: CASSPRLYEQYF.

This clonotype was detected a few times. This rearrangement joins TRBV11-2 to TRBJ2-2; no clear D. Germline CDR1 reads SGHAT; CDR2 reads FQNNGV. V gave up 5 bases and J gave up 3 bases, with 4 bases separating them. This CDR3 has 12 amino acids. For the CDR3, the DNA is TGTGCCAGCAGCCCACACACCGGGGAGCTGTTTTTT. Amino acids: CASSPHTGELFF. Based on the CDR3 plus reference TRBV11-2 and TRBJ2-2, the full variable domain is EAGVAQSPRYKIIEKRQSVAFWCNPISGHATLYWYQQILGQGPKLLIQFQNNGVVDDSQLPKDRFSAERLKGVDSTLKIQPAKLEDSAVYLCASSPHTGELFFGEGSRLTVL.